This TCR beta chain comes out of a study of graft-versus-host responses after intestinal transplantation. Produced via immunoSEQ multiplex PCR; TCRdb's table is partial and in-frame only. The sample lists tens of thousands of clones, about 95% occurring once. The CDR3 sequence is 15 residues long. V dropped 6 bases and J dropped 8 bases, with 17 bases sitting between them. Germline V gene sequence: CDR1 MDHEN, CDR2 SYDVKM. Comment on this clone: Antigen unknown.

The rearrangement joins TRBV28 to TRBJ1-6, with a weak D call TRBD1 (5 bases). The source of this sequence is a human donor who was the organ donor for an intestinal transplant. Sequenced here: unstimulated CD8+ T cells sorted from spleen or lymph node cells, sampled before transplant. CDR3 nucleotide sequence: TGTGCCAGCAGGGGGGGGGAGGGTGACGATTCACCCCTCCACTTT. The encoded protein is CASRGGEGDDSPLHF. Full variable domain (remainder filled in from reference TRBV28 and TRBJ1-6): DVKVTQSSRYLVKRTGEKVFLECVQDMDHENMFWYRQDPGLGLRLIYFSYDVKMKEKGDIPEGYSVSREKKERFSLILESASTNQTSMYLCASRGGEGDDSPLHFGNGTRLTVT.